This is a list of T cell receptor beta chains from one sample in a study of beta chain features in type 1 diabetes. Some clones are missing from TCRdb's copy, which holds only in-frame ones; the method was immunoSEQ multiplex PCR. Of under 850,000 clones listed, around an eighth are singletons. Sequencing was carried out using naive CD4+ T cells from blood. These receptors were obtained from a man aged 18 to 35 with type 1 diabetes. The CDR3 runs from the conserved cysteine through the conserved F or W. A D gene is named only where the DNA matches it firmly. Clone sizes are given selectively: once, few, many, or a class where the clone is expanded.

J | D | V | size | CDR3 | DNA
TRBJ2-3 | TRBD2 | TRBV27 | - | CASSRRLAGTDTQYF | TGTGCCAGCAGTCGCCGACTAGCGGGGACAGATACGCAGTATTTT
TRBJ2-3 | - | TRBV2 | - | CASSDRSTDTQYF | TGTGCCAGCAGTGATAGGAGCACAGATACGCAGTATTTT
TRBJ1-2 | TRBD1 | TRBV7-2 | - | CASRKGDRVYGYTF | TGTGCCAGCAGAAAAGGGGACAGGGTCTATGGCTACACCTTC
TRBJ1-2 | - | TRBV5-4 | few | CASSLWGDDGYTF | TGTGCCAGCAGCTTGTGGGGTGACGATGGCTACACCTTC
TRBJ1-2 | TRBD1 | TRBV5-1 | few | CASSPGTGVGYTF | TGCGCCAGCAGTCCCGGGACAGGGGTTGGCTACACCTTC
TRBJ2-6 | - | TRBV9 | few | CASSVDSSGANVLTF | TGTGCCAGCAGCGTAGACAGCTCTGGGGCCAACGTCCTGACTTTC
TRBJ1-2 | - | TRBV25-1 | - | CASSEFEQGLYTF | TGTGCCAGCAGTGAATTCGAACAGGGTTTGTACACCTTC
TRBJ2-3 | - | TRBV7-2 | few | CASSLAVASTDTQYF | TGTGCCAGCAGCTTAGCGGTGGCCAGCACAGATACGCAGTATTTT
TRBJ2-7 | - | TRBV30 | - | CAWSMGAGSLYEQYF | TGTGCCTGGAGTATGGGGGCAGGGAGTCTGTACGAGCAGTACTTC
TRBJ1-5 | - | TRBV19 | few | CASTWEAQQPQHF | TGTGCCAGTACCTGGGAGGCACAGCAGCCCCAGCATTTT
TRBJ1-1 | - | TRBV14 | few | CASSQAGVWGAFF | TGTGCCAGCAGCCAAGCAGGGGTCTGGGGAGCTTTCTTT
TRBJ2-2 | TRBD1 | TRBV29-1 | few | CSGRDSGYTGELFF | TGCAGCGGAAGGGACAGTGGATACACCGGGGAGCTGTTTTTT
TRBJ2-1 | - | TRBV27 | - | CASRKDTSYNEQFF | TGTGCCAGCAGGAAGGACACCTCATACAATGAGCAGTTCTTC
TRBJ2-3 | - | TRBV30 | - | CAWTPGDTQYF | TGTGCCTGGACTCCCGGAGATACGCAGTATTTT
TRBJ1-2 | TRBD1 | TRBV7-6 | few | CASSPETGAGGYTF | TGTGCCAGCAGCCCCGAAACAGGGGCGGGTGGCTACACCTTC
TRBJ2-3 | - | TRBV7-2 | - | CASSFGQYFTDTQYF | TGTGCCAGCAGCTTCGGCCAGTACTTCACAGATACGCAGTATTTT
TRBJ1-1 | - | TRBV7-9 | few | CASSLVPAEAFF | TGTGCCAGCAGCTTAGTTCCGGCAGAAGCTTTCTTT
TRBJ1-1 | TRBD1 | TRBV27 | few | CASRYRGKNTEAFF | TGTGCCAGCAGATACAGGGGCAAGAACACTGAAGCTTTCTTT
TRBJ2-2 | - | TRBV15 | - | CATSSTSTGTGELFF | TGTGCCACCAGCAGCACTTCCACAGGGACCGGGGAGCTGTTTTTT
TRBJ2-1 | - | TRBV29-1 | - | CSPRSVDEQFF | TGCAGCCCCAGGAGCGTAGATGAGCAGTTCTTC
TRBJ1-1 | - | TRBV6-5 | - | CASSYSEVNTEAFF | TGTGCCAGCAGTTACTCAGAGGTGAACACTGAAGCTTTCTTT
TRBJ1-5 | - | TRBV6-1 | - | CASSAARSDQPQHF | TGTGCCAGCAGTGCCGCCAGGAGCGATCAGCCCCAGCATTTT
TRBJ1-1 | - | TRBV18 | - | CASSAGPDTEAFF | TGTGCCAGCTCGGCAGGGCCTGACACTGAAGCTTTCTTT
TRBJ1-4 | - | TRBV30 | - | CAWSTEQRTLNEKLFF | TGTGCCTGGAGTACTGAACAGCGTACCCTAAATGAAAAACTGTTTTTT
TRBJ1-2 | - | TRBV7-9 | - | CASSLTGSGYTF | TGTGCCAGCAGCTTAACCGGGTCCGGCTACACCTTC
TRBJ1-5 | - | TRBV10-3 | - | CAISAVQGIGFQPQHF | TGTGCCATCAGTGCCGTCCAGGGAATCGGATTTCAGCCCCAGCATTTT
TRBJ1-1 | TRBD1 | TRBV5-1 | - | CASSIDRGREAFF | TGCGCCAGCAGCATAGACAGGGGCCGTGAAGCTTTCTTT
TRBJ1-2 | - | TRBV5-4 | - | CASSRDKRDGYTF | TGTGCCAGCAGCAGGGACAAGAGGGATGGCTACACCTTC
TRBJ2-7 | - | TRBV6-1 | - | CASSEVLSYEQYF | TGTGCCAGCAGTGAAGTTTTGTCCTACGAGCAGTACTTC
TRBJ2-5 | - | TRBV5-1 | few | CASSLSTKETQYF | TGCGCCAGCAGCTTGTCCACCAAAGAGACCCAGTACTTC
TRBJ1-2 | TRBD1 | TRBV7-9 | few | CASTFGQGNGYTF | TGTGCCAGCACCTTCGGACAGGGGAATGGCTACACCTTC
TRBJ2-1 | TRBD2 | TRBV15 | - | CATSRSGLAVVGEQFF | TGTGCCACCAGCAGAAGTGGCCTAGCGGTCGTAGGTGAGCAGTTCTTC
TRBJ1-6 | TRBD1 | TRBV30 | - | CAWDRDHSPLHF | TGTGCCTGGGACAGGGATCATTCACCCCTCCACTTT